The 24 T cell receptor beta chains below were found in one sample sequenced in a study of T cell changes during pregnancy in multiple sclerosis. TCRdb's table, derived via immunoSEQ multiplex PCR, lists solely in-frame clones and lacks some. Of some 16,000 clones listed, roughly 83% were seen once; the top ten hold about 15%. Sequenced material: CD8+ T cells from peripheral blood mononuclear cells, taken after pregnancy. These receptors came from a female donor in good health, enrolled as a control in a pregnancy study.

J is TRBJ2-5 and V is TRBV7-6; TRBD1 might be the D (5 bases). V was clipped by 5 bases and J by 2 bases, with 12 bases between them. The germline V gene has CDR1 SGHVS and CDR2 FNYEAQ. There are 14 residues in the CDR3. CDR3 nucleotides: TGTGCCAGCAGCACACGACAGATACAAGAGACCCAGTACTTC. The encoded protein is CASSTRQIQETQYF.

The V and J genes are TRBV7-8 and TRBJ1-3; TRBD1 matches 7 bases. The CDR3 has 15 amino acids. Germline V CDR1 and CDR2: SGHVS, FQNEAQ. Losses at the gene ends were 2 bases for V and 4 bases for J; bases not matched to a gene: 5. This chain's CDR3 is CASSLPRGLGNTIYF. For the CDR3, the DNA is TGTGCCAGCAGCTTACCTAGGGGGCTCGGAAACACCATATATTTT.

The rearrangement links TRBV6-1 to TRBJ2-1; TRBD2 agrees at 8 bases. Germline loops: CDR1 MNHNS, CDR2 SASEGT. This CDR3 has 15 residues. V was pared by 2 bases and J by 5 bases, with 5 bases of the junction left unmatched. CDR3 DNA: TGTGCCAGCAGTGAACTAGCGGGTTCCCACAATGAGCAGTTCTTC. Translating it yields CASSELAGSHNEQFF.

This clone was counted only a few times. This CDR3 is CASKVLAVKTGELFF. In nucleotides, the CDR3 is TGTGCCAGCAAGGTACTAGCGGTAAAAACCGGGGAGCTGTTTTTT. The rearrangement uses TRBV27 and TRBJ2-2; 8 nucleotides match TRBD2. V was clipped by 7 bases and J by 5 bases; unmatched bases: 9. Looked up from germline, CDR1 is MNHEY and CDR2 is SMNVEV (reference sequence). This CDR3 has 15 residues.

This clone was observed a few times. The V and J genes are TRBV19 and TRBJ2-7; 9 bases map to TRBD1. V shed 3 bases and J 6 bases; nucleotides not matched to a gene: 12. This CDR3 has 16 amino acids. Looked up from germline, CDR1 is LNHDA and CDR2 is SQIVND (reference sequence). The CDR3 bases are TGTGCCAGTAGTATCCTGTTGGGACAGGGCCCTTCCGAGCAGTACTTC. Translating it yields CASSILLGQGPSEQYF.

This rearrangement joins TRBV6-4 to TRBJ1-6, with D perhaps matching TRBD1 (6 bases). V gave up 0 bases and J gave up 10 bases, with 13 bases separating them. Germline V gene sequence: CDR1 MRHNA, CDR2 SNTAGT. The CDR3 is 15 amino acids. For the CDR3, the DNA is TGTGCCAGCAGTGACTCGGATCAAGGGACATCACCCCTCCACTTT. This gives the protein CASSDSDQGTSPLHF.

This sequence joins TRBV6-1 and TRBJ2-5; 10 bases align to TRBD2. V lost 1 base to trimming and J lost 4 bases; unmatched junction nucleotides: 3. The CDR3 runs 15 residues. CDR1 is MNHNS and CDR2 is SASEGT in the germline V gene. This CDR3 reads CASSEEAGGPETQYF. In DNA, the CDR3 is TGTGCCAGCAGTGAAGAAGCGGGGGGGCCAGAGACCCAGTACTTC.

V is TRBV4-1 and J is TRBJ2-7; no clear D gene. Trimming cost V 1 base and J 2 bases, with 15 bases left between them. Germline CDR1 MGHRA, CDR2 YSYEKL. The CDR3 has 16 residues. The CDR3 here is CASSQVRTGGPYEQYF. CDR3 in DNA: TGCGCCAGCAGCCAAGTGCGTACGGGTGGTCCCTACGAGCAGTACTTC.

The rearrangement links TRBV28 to TRBJ1-5, with TRBD1 matching over 9 bases. Germline CDR1 and CDR2: MDHEN and SYDVKM. The CDR3 runs 14 residues. Germline trimming cut 6 bases from V and 7 bases from J; bases unmatched to any gene: 7. This chain's CDR3 is CASRRTGAWQPQHF. For the CDR3, the DNA is TGTGCCAGCAGACGGACAGGGGCCTGGCAGCCCCAGCATTTT.

This sequence joins TRBV27 and TRBJ2-3; D is possibly TRBD2 (5 bases). The CDR3 runs 15 residues. Trimming shortened V by 1 base and J by 5 bases, and 13 bases separated the two germline ends. Germline CDR1 is MNHEY and CDR2 is SMNVEV (reference sequence). The CDR3 spells CASSLFPDGIDTQYF. CDR3 bases: TGTGCCAGCAGTTTATTCCCGGACGGGATAGATACGCAGTATTTT.

Judged by abundance, this clone is medium-sized. The chain recombines TRBV29-1 with TRBJ1-6; D call uncertain. V was pared by 7 bases and J by 9 bases, with 22 bases between. The CDR3 is 15 residues long. CDR1 is SQVTM and CDR2 is ANQGSEA in the germline V gene. The CDR3 is CSDPFVAGFGSPLHF. The CDR3, as DNA: TGCAGCGACCCCTTTGTGGCGGGTTTCGGTTCACCCCTCCACTTT.

This chain joins TRBV9 and TRBJ2-7; 7 nucleotides match TRBD1. Trimming at V came to 0 bases and at J to 2 bases, leaving 2 bases not matched to a gene. The CDR3 runs to 14 residues. From germline, CDR1 is SGDLS and CDR2 YYNGEE. For the CDR3, the DNA is TGTGCCAGCAGCGTAGGGGACAGAACCTACGAGCAGTACTTC. Translated: CASSVGDRTYEQYF.

The J gene is TRBJ2-7, the V gene TRBV7-9; 15 bases are a match to TRBD2. In germline, CDR1 is SEHNR, CDR2 FQNEAQ (reference sequence). After removal of 1 base from V and 11 bases from J, the junction contained 3 bases not matched to a gene. The length of the CDR3 is 14 residues. CDR3 bases: TGTGCCAGCAGCTTAGGAGGACTAGCGGGAGGGGAGTACTTC. Translated: CASSLGGLAGGEYF.

V usage is TRBV6-1 and J usage is TRBJ1-4, with D perhaps TRBD1 (5 bases). CDR3 length: 14 residues. Germline V lookup: CDR1 MNHNS, CDR2 SASEGT. V was cut by 2 bases and J by 3 bases, with 7 bases left in between. CDR3 sequence reads: CASSEQGANEKLFF. As DNA, the CDR3 is TGTGCCAGCAGTGAACAGGGCGCTAATGAAAAACTGTTTTTT.

This clone was found a few times. The chain recombines TRBV6-1 with TRBJ2-1; D gene ambiguous. V was clipped by 4 bases and J by 7 bases, with 11 bases between them. The V gene's germline CDR1 is MNHNS and CDR2 SASEGT. The CDR3 is 13 residues long. The CDR3 region is CASSAGFENEQFF. The CDR3 DNA reads as TGTGCCAGCAGTGCGGGTTTTGAGAATGAGCAGTTCTTC.

The chain joins TRBV6-4 to TRBJ1-1; D not certain. V shed 0 bases and J shed 6 bases, with 8 bases lying between them. Per the germline V gene, CDR1 is MRHNA and CDR2 is SNTAGT. The CDR3 totals 13 residues. For the CDR3, the DNA is TGTGCCAGCAGTGACTCGGTAACGGCTGAAGCTTTCTTT. Translation: CASSDSVTAEAFF.

This chain joins TRBV7-7 and TRBJ2-1; D remains ambiguous. V was shortened by 1 base and J by 6 bases, with 7 bases between the two germline ends. This CDR3 comprises 13 residues. CDR1 is SSHAT and CDR2 is FNYEAQ in the germline V gene (reference sequence). The CDR3 DNA reads as TGTGCCAGCAGCTTAGGGGCAGGCAATGAGCAGTTCTTC. Residues: CASSLGAGNEQFF. The whole variable domain, remainder taken from reference TRBV7-7 and TRBJ2-1, is GAGVSQSPRYKVTKRGQDVTLRCDPISSHATLYWYQQALGQGPEFLTYFNYEAQPDKSGLPSDRFSAERPEGSISTLTIQRTEQRDSAMYRCASSLGAGNEQFFGPGTRLTVL.

V gene TRBV14 combines with J gene TRBJ2-7; a possible D gene is TRBD2 (7 bases). The V end was cut by 0 bases, the J end by 6 bases, with 15 bases between. This CDR3 region has 15 residues. The V gene's germline CDR1 is SGHDN and CDR2 FVKESK. The CDR3 reads CASSQDTGGRGEQYF. The CDR3 bases are TGTGCCAGCAGCCAAGATACGGGGGGCAGGGGCGAGCAGTACTTC.

V is TRBV27 and J is TRBJ2-3; possible D gene TRBD1, 5 bases. CDR3 length: 12 amino acids. With 7 bases removed from V and 6 bases from J, the gap between germline ends came to 11 bases. Germline V gene sequence: CDR1 MNHEY, CDR2 SMNVEV (reference sequence). This CDR3 is CASTGNEDTQYF. The CDR3 DNA reads as TGTGCCAGCACAGGGAATGAGGATACGCAGTATTTT.

The V call is TRBV30, the J call TRBJ2-7, with D tentatively TRBD2 (5 bases). The V end lost 4 bases, the J end lost 3 bases, and 13 bases lay between the germline ends. This CDR3 region has 13 residues. CDR1 GTSNPN and CDR2 SVGIG come from the germline V gene (reference sequence). CDR3 residues: CAWNGEPLYEQYF. The CDR3 nucleotides are TGTGCCTGGAACGGGGAACCCCTCTACGAGCAGTACTTC.

The chain carries TRBV9 and TRBJ2-7, with D maybe TRBD1 (6 bases). The CDR3 consists of 13 residues. Deletions cut 4 bases from V and 6 bases from J, with 14 bases between. The germline V gene has CDR1 SGDLS and CDR2 YYNGEE. DNA for the CDR3: TGTGCCAGCAGCCCGGGACATCCGGGCGAGCAGTACTTC. It specifies CASSPGHPGEQYF. Combining the CDR3 with reference TRBV9 and TRBJ2-7 gives the whole variable domain DSGVTQTPKHLITATGQRVTLRCSPRSGDLSVYWYQQSLDQGLQFLIQYYNGEERAKGNILERFSAQQFPDLHSELNLSSLELGDSALYFCASSPGHPGEQYFGPGTRLTVT.

The rearrangement links TRBV7-6 to TRBJ2-5, with TRBD1 matching 7 bases. Per germline, CDR1 SGHVS and CDR2 FNYEAQ. V was clipped by 6 bases and J by 4 bases; unmatched bases: 8. This CDR3 spans 14 amino acids. CDR3 sequence: CASRPATGIETQYF. DNA of the CDR3: TGTGCCAGCAGACCGGCGACAGGGATAGAGACCCAGTACTTC.

V usage is TRBV2 and J usage is TRBJ1-2; D not certain. Germline CDR1 SNHLY, CDR2 FYNNEI. Deletions cut 3 bases from V and 3 bases from J, with 5 bases between. The CDR3 extends over 12 amino acids. CDR3 in amino acids: CASSDIDYGYTF. CDR3 sequence (DNA): TGTGCCAGCAGTGATATCGACTATGGCTACACCTTC.

Remarks on this clone: Other DNA sequences from this sample encode an identical CDR3 as well. This chain uses TRBV4-3 with TRBJ2-7, with TRBD1 matching over 8 bases. From germline, CDR1 is LGHNA and CDR2 YSLEER. After removal of 1 base from V and 3 bases from J, the junction contained 11 bases not matched to a gene. The CDR3 length is 17 residues. The CDR3 nucleotides are TGCGCCAGCAGCCAAGGCCCTCCGGCAGGGGGCCTCTACGAGCAGTACTTC. It translates to CASSQGPPAGGLYEQYF.